These T cell receptor beta chains were read from a single sample in a study of shared clonotypes between healthy human individuals. Method: immunoSEQ multiplex PCR; TCRdb's copy keeps in-frame clones and lacks some. The data contain about 980,000 clones, around three quarters of them singletons. Sequencing was done on a sample of memory CD4+ T cells sorted from blood. These receptors originate from a man in his late teens or twenties in good health. Both conserved end residues are part of each CDR3. The D gene is left open where the match is weak. Clone sizes are given selectively: once, few, many, or a class where the clone is expanded.

cdr3_length: 15
d_call: -
j_call: TRBJ2-5
clone_size: -
v_call: TRBV4-1
cdr3_nt: TGCGCCAGCAGAAGGTGGTCAGGAGGGGAAGAGACCCAGTACTTC
cdr3_aa: CASRRWSGGEETQYF

cdr3_length: 15
d_call: -
j_call: TRBJ1-3
clone_size: -
v_call: TRBV18
cdr3_nt: TGTGCCAGCTCACTATCCCGGGACGGAGGAAACACCATATATTTT
cdr3_aa: CASSLSRDGGNTIYF

cdr3_length: 16
d_call: -
j_call: TRBJ2-7
clone_size: -
v_call: TRBV5-4
cdr3_nt: TGTGCCAGCAGCTTGGCTCCAGGGACCAGCTCCTACGAGCAGTACTTC
cdr3_aa: CASSLAPGTSSYEQYF

cdr3_length: 14
d_call: -
j_call: TRBJ2-7
clone_size: -
v_call: TRBV10-2
cdr3_nt: TGCGCCAGCAGTGAGCACGGATCTCCGGACGAGCAGTACTTC
cdr3_aa: CASSEHGSPDEQYF

cdr3_length: 13
d_call: -
j_call: TRBJ1-1
clone_size: -
v_call: TRBV6-5
cdr3_nt: TGTGCCAGCAGCCTCCTAACAGGGCCTGAAGCTTTCTTT
cdr3_aa: CASSLLTGPEAFF

cdr3_length: 14
d_call: TRBD2
j_call: TRBJ2-1
clone_size: -
v_call: TRBV11-3
cdr3_nt: TGTGCCAGCAGCTTGGCGGGGGGGCAGGGTGAGCAGTTCTTC
cdr3_aa: CASSLAGGQGEQFF

cdr3_length: 19
d_call: TRBD2
j_call: TRBJ2-7
clone_size: -
v_call: TRBV6-1
cdr3_nt: TGTGCCAGCAGTGAGGGGGGGGCTAGCGGGAGGGCCTGGTTCTACGAGCAGTACTTC
cdr3_aa: CASSEGGASGRAWFYEQYF

cdr3_length: 16
d_call: -
j_call: TRBJ2-2
clone_size: -
v_call: TRBV7-2
cdr3_nt: TGTGCCAGCAGCTTAGTGCTCGGCCTCATGAACGGGGAGCTGTTTTTT
cdr3_aa: CASSLVLGLMNGELFF

cdr3_length: 14
d_call: -
j_call: TRBJ2-2
clone_size: -
v_call: TRBV4-1
cdr3_nt: TGCGCCAGCAGCGAGGTTGAACAGGCGGTGGAGCTGTTTTTT
cdr3_aa: CASSEVEQAVELFF

cdr3_length: 15
d_call: TRBD1
j_call: TRBJ1-6
clone_size: -
v_call: TRBV5-6
cdr3_nt: TGTGCCAGCAGCTCAGGGACAGGGAAGAATTCACCCCTCCACTTT
cdr3_aa: CASSSGTGKNSPLHF

cdr3_length: 15
d_call: TRBD2
j_call: TRBJ2-3
clone_size: -
v_call: TRBV7-7
cdr3_nt: TGTGCTAGCAGCCTAACGGGGGGGGCAACAGATACGCAGTATTTT
cdr3_aa: CASSLTGGATDTQYF

cdr3_length: 16
d_call: TRBD1
j_call: TRBJ2-3
clone_size: -
v_call: TRBV29-1
cdr3_nt: TGCAGCGTTGTCTCCCACAGGGGCCCTAGCACAGATACGCAGTATTTT
cdr3_aa: CSVVSHRGPSTDTQYF

cdr3_length: 14
d_call: TRBD1
j_call: TRBJ1-2
clone_size: -
v_call: TRBV7-9
cdr3_nt: TGTGCCAGCAGCTTAGCGCCGGGACAGGGACGCTACACCTTC
cdr3_aa: CASSLAPGQGRYTF

cdr3_length: 14
d_call: TRBD1
j_call: TRBJ2-7
clone_size: once
v_call: TRBV10-3
cdr3_nt: TGTGCCATCAATAAGGACAGGGGGCTGGGGGAGCAGTACTTC
cdr3_aa: CAINKDRGLGEQYF

cdr3_length: 14
d_call: -
j_call: TRBJ2-5
clone_size: few
v_call: TRBV7-2
cdr3_nt: TGTGCCAGCAGCTCTTACAGACTACAAGAGACCCAGTACTTC
cdr3_aa: CASSSYRLQETQYF

cdr3_length: 14
d_call: -
j_call: TRBJ2-5
clone_size: -
v_call: TRBV10-3
cdr3_nt: TGTGCCATCAGTGTAGGAGCGGGCGGAGAGACCCAGTACTTC
cdr3_aa: CAISVGAGGETQYF

cdr3_length: 14
d_call: -
j_call: TRBJ2-3
clone_size: -
v_call: TRBV7-3
cdr3_nt: TGTGCCAGCAGCCCCGGGACTGTTCCAGATACGCAGTATTTT
cdr3_aa: CASSPGTVPDTQYF